This T cell receptor beta chain was obtained from a study of T cell responses to AZD1222 COVID-19 vaccine. The CDR3 is made up of 11 amino acids. Between the trimmed V and J ends, which lost 5 bases and 4 bases, there was a span of 6 bases. Germline V gene data show CDR1 as DFQATT and CDR2 as SNEGSKA (reference sequence). Measured with immunoSEQ multiplex PCR; TCRdb has only the in-frame clones, and not every one. Here the sample spans about 72,000 clones, about nine tenths being singletons. The receptor comes from an adult in good health. V is TRBV20-1 and J is TRBJ1-5; D ambiguous. Source: peripheral blood, taken on day 0 of AZD1222 vaccination. CDR3 nucleotide sequence: TGCAGTGCTGGGAATAATCAGCCCCAGCATTTT. As protein: CSAGNNQPQHF.